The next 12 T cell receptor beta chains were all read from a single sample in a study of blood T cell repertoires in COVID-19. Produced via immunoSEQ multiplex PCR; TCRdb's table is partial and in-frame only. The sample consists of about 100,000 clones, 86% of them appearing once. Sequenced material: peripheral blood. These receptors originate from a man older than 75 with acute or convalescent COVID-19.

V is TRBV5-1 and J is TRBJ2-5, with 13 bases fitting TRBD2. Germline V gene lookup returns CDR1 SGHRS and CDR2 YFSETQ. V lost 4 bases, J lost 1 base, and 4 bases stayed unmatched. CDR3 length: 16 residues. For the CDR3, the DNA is TGCGCCAGCAGCCTCGGGACTAGCGGGATCCAAGAGACCCAGTACTTC. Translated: CASSLGTSGIQETQYF.

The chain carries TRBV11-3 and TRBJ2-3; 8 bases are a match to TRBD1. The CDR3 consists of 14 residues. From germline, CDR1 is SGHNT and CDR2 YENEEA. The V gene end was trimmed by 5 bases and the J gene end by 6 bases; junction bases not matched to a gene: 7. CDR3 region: CASSPGQASDTQYF. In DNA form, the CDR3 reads TGTGCCAGCAGCCCGGGACAGGCGAGCGATACGCAGTATTTT.

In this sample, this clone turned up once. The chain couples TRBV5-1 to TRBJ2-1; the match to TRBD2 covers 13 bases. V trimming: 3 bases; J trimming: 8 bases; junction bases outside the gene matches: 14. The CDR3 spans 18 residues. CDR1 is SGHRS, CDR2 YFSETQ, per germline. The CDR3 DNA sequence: TGCGCCAGCAGCTCTGGACTAGCGGGAGTACCCGGGGTGGATGAGCAGTTCTTC. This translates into CASSSGLAGVPGVDEQFF.

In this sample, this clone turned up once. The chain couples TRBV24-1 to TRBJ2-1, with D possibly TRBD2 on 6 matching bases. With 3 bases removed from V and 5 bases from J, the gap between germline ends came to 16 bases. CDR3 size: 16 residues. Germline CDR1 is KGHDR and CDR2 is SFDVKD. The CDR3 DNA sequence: TGTGCCACCAGTGATGGGACTCTTCAAGTCAACAATGAGCAGTTCTTC. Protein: CATSDGTLQVNNEQFF.

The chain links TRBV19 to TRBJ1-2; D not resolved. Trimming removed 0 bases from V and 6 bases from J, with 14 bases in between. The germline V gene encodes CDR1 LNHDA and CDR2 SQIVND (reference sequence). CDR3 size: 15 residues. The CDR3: CASSIDPGFYDGYTF. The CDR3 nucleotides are TGTGCCAGTAGTATAGACCCGGGTTTTTACGATGGCTACACCTTC.

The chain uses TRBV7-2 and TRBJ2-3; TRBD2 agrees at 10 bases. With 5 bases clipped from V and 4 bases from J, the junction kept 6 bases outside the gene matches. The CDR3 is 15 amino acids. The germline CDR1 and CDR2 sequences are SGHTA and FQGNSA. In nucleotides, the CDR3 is TGTGCCAGCAGCCCTAGCGGGAGTGGTTCAGATACGCAGTATTTT. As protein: CASSPSGSGSDTQYF.

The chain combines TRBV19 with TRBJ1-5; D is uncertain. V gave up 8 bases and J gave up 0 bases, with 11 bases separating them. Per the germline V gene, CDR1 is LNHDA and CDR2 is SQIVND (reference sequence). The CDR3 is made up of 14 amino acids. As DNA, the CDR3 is TGTGCCAGTGTCCAAGCTAATAGCAATCAGCCCCAGCATTTT. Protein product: CASVQANSNQPQHF.

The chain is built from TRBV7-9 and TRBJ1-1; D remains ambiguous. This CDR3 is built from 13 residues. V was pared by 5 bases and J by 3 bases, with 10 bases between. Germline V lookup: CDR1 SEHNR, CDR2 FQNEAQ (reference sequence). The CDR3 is CASSRPGDTEAFF. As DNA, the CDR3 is TGTGCCAGCAGCCGCCCGGGAGACACTGAAGCTTTCTTT.

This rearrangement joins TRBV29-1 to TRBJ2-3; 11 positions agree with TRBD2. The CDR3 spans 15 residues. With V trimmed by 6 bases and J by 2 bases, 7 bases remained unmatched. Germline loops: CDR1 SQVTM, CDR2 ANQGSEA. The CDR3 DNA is TGCAGCGTGGATACTAGCGGGAGTTTCACAGATACGCAGTATTTT. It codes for CSVDTSGSFTDTQYF.

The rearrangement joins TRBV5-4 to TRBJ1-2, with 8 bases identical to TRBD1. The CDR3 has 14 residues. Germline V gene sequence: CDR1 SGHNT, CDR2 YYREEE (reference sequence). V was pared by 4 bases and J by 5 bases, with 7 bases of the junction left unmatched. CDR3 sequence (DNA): TGTGCCAGCAGCCAAAGGACAGGGAAGTATGGCTACACCTTC. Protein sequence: CASSQRTGKYGYTF.

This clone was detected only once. The CDR3, as DNA: TGTGCCAGCTCACGGACTAGCGGGAGGCTCCAAGAGACCCAGTACTTC. This gives the protein CASSRTSGRLQETQYF. This chain uses TRBV18 with TRBJ2-5; TRBD2 aligns across 14 bases. Germline CDR1 reads KGHSH; CDR2 reads LQKENI. The CDR3 contains 16 residues. J lost 1 base, V lost 4 bases, and 2 bases had no gene match. The full variable domain, completed using reference TRBV18 and TRBJ2-5, is NAGVMQNPRHLVRRRGQEARLRCSPMKGHSHVYWYRQLPEEGLKFMVYLQKENIIDESGMPKERFSAEFPKEGPSILRIQQVVRGDSAAYFCASSRTSGRLQETQYFGPGTRLLVL.

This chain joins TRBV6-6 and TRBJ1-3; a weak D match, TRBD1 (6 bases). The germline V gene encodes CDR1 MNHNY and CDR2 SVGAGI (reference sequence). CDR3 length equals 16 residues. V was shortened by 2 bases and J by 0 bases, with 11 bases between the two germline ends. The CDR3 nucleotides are TGTGCCAGCAGTTACCTTCAGGGGAGCTCTGGAAACACCATATATTTT. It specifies CASSYLQGSSGNTIYF.